Listed below are T cell receptor beta chains from one sample, sequenced in a study of technical replicates of blood from a few donors. Produced via immunoSEQ multiplex PCR; TCRdb's table is partial and in-frame only. This sample has 30,000 to 40,000 clones, with more than 80% found just once. The sequenced sample consisted of PBMCs. Source of these receptors: a human donor in good health. Some clones in this sample may be carry-over from other donors' samples. CDR3s include the opening cysteine and the closing phenylalanine or tryptophan. The order of the fields is V gene, clone size, J gene, D gene, CDR3 DNA, CDR3 protein. A D gene is named only where the DNA matches it firmly. Size tells how often a clone was seen (once, few, many) or the class of an expanded clone, and some rows leave it out.

V: TRBV7-2
size: NA
J: TRBJ2-3
D: NA
DNA: TGTGCCAGCAGGACGGGGTGGGATACGCAGTATTTT
CDR3: CASRTGWDTQYF

V: TRBV6-5
size: NA
J: TRBJ1-2
D: TRBD1
DNA: TGTGCCAGCAGTTACGCAGGACAGGGGTTCTATGGCTACACCTTC
CDR3: CASSYAGQGFYGYTF

V: TRBV5-1
size: NA
J: TRBJ1-3
D: NA
DNA: TGCGCCAGCAGCAGGGAGAGCTCTGGAAACACCATATATTTT
CDR3: CASSRESSGNTIYF

V: TRBV4-3
size: NA
J: TRBJ1-5
D: NA
DNA: TGCGCCAGCAGCCAAGATGGGGGCCTGGGCAATCAGCCCCAGCATTTT
CDR3: CASSQDGGLGNQPQHF

V: TRBV6-1
size: once
J: TRBJ2-7
D: TRBD2
DNA: TGTGCCAGCAGTGAAGGGACTAGCGGACTATACGAGCAGTACTTC
CDR3: CASSEGTSGLYEQYF

V: TRBV18
size: NA
J: TRBJ2-7
D: NA
DNA: TGTGCCAGCTCACCAGACATTAGCTCCTACGAGCAGTACTTC
CDR3: CASSPDISSYEQYF

V: TRBV6-5
size: NA
J: TRBJ2-7
D: TRBD1
DNA: TGTGCCAGCAGTGACCCGGGACAGTCCTACGAGCAGTACTTC
CDR3: CASSDPGQSYEQYF

V: TRBV20-1
size: NA
J: TRBJ1-1
D: TRBD1
DNA: TGCAGTGCGGACAGGCCGGGTGAAGCTTTCTTT
CDR3: CSADRPGEAFF

V: TRBV11-3
size: NA
J: TRBJ2-2
D: TRBD1
DNA: TGTGCCAGCAGCCCCAACCCCTGGACAGGGGGCGACACCGGGGAGCTGTTTTTT
CDR3: CASSPNPWTGGDTGELFF

V: TRBV5-1
size: once
J: TRBJ1-5
D: NA
DNA: TGCGCCAGCAGCTTGGCCTCCAATCAGCCCCAGCATTTT
CDR3: CASSLASNQPQHF

V: TRBV5-8
size: once
J: TRBJ2-2
D: NA
DNA: TGTGCCAGCACCTTACTTCGTGGGGAGCTGTTTTTT
CDR3: CASTLLRGELFF

V: TRBV30
size: NA
J: TRBJ2-7
D: NA
DNA: TGTGCCTGGAGATTCCGGGGACTCTACGAGCAGTACTTC
CDR3: CAWRFRGLYEQYF

V: TRBV25-1
size: once
J: TRBJ1-2
D: TRBD1
DNA: TGTGCCAGCAGTGATGCCCTTCCGGGACAGGGGCGGGATGGCTACACCTTC
CDR3: CASSDALPGQGRDGYTF

V: TRBV5-4
size: NA
J: TRBJ1-1
D: NA
DNA: TGTGCCAGCAGCAAATCAGGGGTTTCGAACACTGAAGCTTTCTTT
CDR3: CASSKSGVSNTEAFF

V: TRBV5-4
size: once
J: TRBJ2-1
D: TRBD2
DNA: TGTGCCAGCAGCGGGACTAGCGGGACCCACAATGAGCAGTTCTTC
CDR3: CASSGTSGTHNEQFF

V: TRBV25-1
size: NA
J: TRBJ1-4
D: NA
DNA: TGTGCCAGCAGTGAATCGACAGCTGCAACTAATGAAAAACTGTTTTTT
CDR3: CASSESTAATNEKLFF

V: TRBV5-1
size: NA
J: TRBJ2-1
D: TRBD1
DNA: TGCGCCAGCACCCAGGGCGGGCGGGACAGGCCTCGGGAGCAGTTCTTC
CDR3: CASTQGGRDRPREQFF

V: TRBV18
size: NA
J: TRBJ2-7
D: TRBD1
DNA: TGTGCCAGCTCACCAGCCGGGACAGGGACTTACGAGCAGTACTTC
CDR3: CASSPAGTGTYEQYF

V: TRBV6-1
size: NA
J: TRBJ1-3
D: NA
DNA: TGTGCCAGCAGACAGGGAGCTGGAAACACCATATATTTT
CDR3: CASRQGAGNTIYF